In this sample, the clone carrying this TCR beta chain turned up many times. The data were obtained in a study of blood T cells in healthy people across ages. It was with a sample-barcoded 5' primer and a J-beta primer mix that a second PCR of roughly 7 to 12 cycles was run. TCRdb called the 5' RACE reads again in MiXCR, with one record for every CDR3 protein. The sample includes some 790,000 distinct CDR3 sequences, under 35% of them seen just once. Germline values: CDR1 MNHEY, CDR2 SVGEGT. With 5 bases removed from V and 0 bases from J, the gap between germline ends came to 11 bases. The CDR3 is 15 amino acids.

Sequenced sample: blood. The sequence was collected from an elderly woman in good health. J is TRBJ2-4 and V is TRBV6-2 or TRBV6-3; D possibly corresponds to TRBD2 (6 bases). CDR3 sequence (DNA): TGTGCCAGCAGTAAATTGCGGGGAGCCAAAAACATTCAGTACTTC. The encoded protein is CASSKLRGAKNIQYF.